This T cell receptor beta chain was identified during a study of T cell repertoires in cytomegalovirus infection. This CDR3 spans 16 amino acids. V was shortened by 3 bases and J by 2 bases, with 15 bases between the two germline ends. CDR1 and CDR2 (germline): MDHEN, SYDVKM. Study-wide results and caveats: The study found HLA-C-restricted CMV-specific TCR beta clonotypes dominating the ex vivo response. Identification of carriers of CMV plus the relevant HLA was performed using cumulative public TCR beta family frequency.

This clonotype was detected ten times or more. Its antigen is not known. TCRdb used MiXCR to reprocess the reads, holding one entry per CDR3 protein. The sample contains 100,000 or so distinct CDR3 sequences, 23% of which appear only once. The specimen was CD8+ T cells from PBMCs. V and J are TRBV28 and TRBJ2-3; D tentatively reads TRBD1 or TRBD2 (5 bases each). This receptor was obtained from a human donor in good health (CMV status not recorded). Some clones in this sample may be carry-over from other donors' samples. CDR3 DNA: TGTGCCAGCAGTTTGTTCGGGACGGCCAACACAGATACGCAGTATTTT. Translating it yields CASSLFGTANTDTQYF.